A selection of T cell receptor beta chains follows, all from one sample in a study of control samples from healthy donors and cancer patients. Some clones are missing from TCRdb's copy, which holds only in-frame ones; the method was immunoSEQ multiplex PCR. The table has 150,000 to 200,000 clones, 80% to 90% seen once; the top ten hold over 4%. The sample was blood. These receptors all come from a woman between 25 and 40 years old in good health. CDR3s include the opening cysteine and the closing phenylalanine or tryptophan. A D gene is named only where the DNA matches it firmly. Clone size is shown for a subset of rows, as once, few, many or a class of expanded clone.

TRBJ2-4 | TRBD2 | . | TRBV6-1 | CASSELAGGGNIQYF | TGTGCCAGCAGTGAATTAGCGGGGGGAGGAAACATTCAGTACTTC
TRBJ2-7 | . | once | TRBV28 | CASTLFVHDEQYF | TGTGCCAGCACCCTTTTTGTTCACGACGAGCAGTACTTC
TRBJ2-2 | TRBD1 | . | TRBV27 | CASRTGATTGELFF | TGTGCCAGCAGGACAGGGGCTACCACCGGGGAGCTGTTTTTT
TRBJ1-4 | . | few | TRBV28 | CASSLNRAEPVF | TGTGCCAGCAGTTTAAACAGGGCTGAACCAGTTTTT
TRBJ2-3 | . | . | TRBV20-1 | CSASSDSRTDTQYF | TGCAGTGCTAGTTCGGACTCGCGCACAGATACGCAGTATTTT
TRBJ1-4 | TRBD1 | . | TRBV28 | CAIRDRNNEKLFF | TGTGCCATCCGGGACAGGAATAATGAAAAACTGTTTTTT
TRBJ2-5 | TRBD1 | . | TRBV25-1 | CAANRGRETQYF | TGTGCCGCAAACAGGGGGAGAGAGACCCAGTACTTC
TRBJ2-2 | . | . | TRBV5-8 | CASSSGLGIGELFF | TGTGCCAGCAGCTCGGGCCTCGGGATCGGGGAGCTGTTTTTT
TRBJ1-4 | . | . | TRBV3-1/TRBV3-2 | CASSHNSATNEKLFF | TGTGCCAGCAGCCATAACAGTGCAACTAATGAAAAACTGTTTTTT
TRBJ2-2 | . | . | TRBV11-3 | CASSFTGVRGGELFF | TGTGCCAGCAGCTTTACGGGGGTTCGGGGCGGGGAGCTGTTTTTT
TRBJ1-3 | . | . | TRBV29-1 | CSVVGEGNTIYF | TGCAGCGTTGTAGGAGAAGGAAACACCATATATTTT
TRBJ2-1 | TRBD1 | . | TRBV24-1 | CATSGGGTGLSNEQFF | TGTGCCACCAGTGGAGGCGGGACAGGACTTTCCAATGAGCAGTTCTTC
TRBJ2-4 | TRBD2 | . | TRBV19 | CASSINRGDIQYF | TGTGCCAGTAGTATAAACCGGGGGGACATTCAGTACTTC
TRBJ2-5 | TRBD2 | . | TRBV2 | CASSQLAGGQETQYF | TGTGCCAGCAGCCAATTAGCGGGAGGCCAAGAGACCCAGTACTTC
TRBJ2-7 | TRBD2 | . | TRBV4-2 | CASSQRTLSLAGGPNQPYEQYF | TGTGCCAGCAGCCAACGAACGCTCAGTCTAGCGGGAGGGCCGAACCAGCCCTACGAGCAGTACTTC
TRBJ2-7 | . | . | TRBV5-4 | CASSFSAGNYEQYF | TGTGCCAGCAGCTTCTCGGCCGGAAACTACGAGCAGTACTTC
TRBJ1-1 | . | . | TRBV7-9 | CASSQAGPNTEAFF | TGTGCCAGCAGCCAAGCGGGACCGAACACTGAAGCTTTCTTT
TRBJ1-2 | . | . | TRBV6-1 | CASSELRGGHYGYTF | TGTGCCAGCAGTGAACTAAGGGGGGGGCACTATGGCTACACCTTC
TRBJ2-6 | TRBD1 | . | TRBV6-6 | CASSLGQGISVLTF | TGTGCCAGCAGTCTAGGACAGGGGATCTCCGTCCTGACTTTC
TRBJ2-4 | . | . | TRBV29-1 | CSVVMGGRSLLAKNIQYF | TGCAGCGTCGTGATGGGGGGAAGAAGCTTACTAGCCAAAAACATTCAGTACTTC
TRBJ1-2 | . | . | TRBV6-5 | CASSSNRVGYTF | TGTGCCAGCAGTTCAAACAGGGTAGGCTACACCTTC
TRBJ2-7 | TRBD2 | . | TRBV28 | CASSFAGGTGSYEQYF | TGTGCCAGCAGCTTCGCGGGGGGGACGGGCTCCTACGAGCAGTACTTC
TRBJ2-3 | . | . | TRBV5-1 | CASSPEILSSTDTQYF | TGCGCCAGCAGCCCCGAAATACTTTCTAGCACAGATACGCAGTATTTT
TRBJ2-7 | . | . | TRBV15 | CATSRDRRIEQYF | TGTGCCACCAGCAGAGATCGCAGGATTGAGCAGTACTTC
TRBJ1-4 | . | . | TRBV2 | CASSAGSFGKLFF | TGTGCCAGCAGTGCAGGTAGTTTTGGGAAACTGTTTTTT
TRBJ2-3 | . | . | TRBV7-9 | CASSLVGGASTDTQYF | TGTGCCAGCAGCTTAGTCGGGGGAGCTAGCACAGATACGCAGTATTTT
TRBJ2-7 | . | once | TRBV7-9 | CASSLANLGSGDEQYF | TGTGCCAGCAGCTTAGCCAACCTAGGGTCAGGGGACGAGCAGTACTTC
TRBJ1-5 | . | once | TRBV6-5 | CASSYSSEGGQPQHF | TGTGCCAGCAGTTACTCGAGCGAGGGAGGGCAGCCCCAGCATTTT
TRBJ1-2 | TRBD1 | . | TRBV28 | CASRATGTGAYGYTF | TGTGCCAGCAGAGCAACCGGGACAGGGGCATATGGCTACACCTTC
TRBJ2-3 | . | . | TRBV5-1 | CASSLGGRRADTQYF | TGCGCCAGCAGCTTGGGGGGGCGCAGGGCAGATACGCAGTATTTT
TRBJ2-5 | TRBD1 | . | TRBV9 | CASSVRTGLSRETQYF | TGTGCCAGCAGCGTGAGGACAGGCCTTTCGAGGGAGACCCAGTACTTC
TRBJ2-3 | TRBD2 | once | TRBV10-3 | CAISEPSGSRRDTQYF | TGTGCCATCAGTGAGCCAAGCGGGAGCCGGAGAGATACGCAGTATTTT
TRBJ2-7 | . | . | TRBV27 | CASSFDEGRYEQYF | TGTGCCAGCAGTTTCGACGAGGGAAGGTACGAGCAGTACTTC
TRBJ1-2 | . | . | TRBV19 | CASSIGGQDGYTF | TGTGCCAGTAGTATCGGGGGGCAGGATGGCTACACCTTC
TRBJ1-2 | TRBD1 | . | TRBV18 | CASSLDRGYGYTF | TGTGCCAGCTCACTGGACAGGGGGTATGGCTACACCTTC
TRBJ2-2 | . | . | TRBV21-1 | CASSKAGTNTGELFF | TGTGCCAGCAGCAAAGCCGGGACTAACACCGGGGAGCTGTTTTTT
TRBJ2-3 | . | . | TRBV28 | CASGRSTDTQYF | TGTGCCAGCGGGAGAAGCACAGATACGCAGTATTTT